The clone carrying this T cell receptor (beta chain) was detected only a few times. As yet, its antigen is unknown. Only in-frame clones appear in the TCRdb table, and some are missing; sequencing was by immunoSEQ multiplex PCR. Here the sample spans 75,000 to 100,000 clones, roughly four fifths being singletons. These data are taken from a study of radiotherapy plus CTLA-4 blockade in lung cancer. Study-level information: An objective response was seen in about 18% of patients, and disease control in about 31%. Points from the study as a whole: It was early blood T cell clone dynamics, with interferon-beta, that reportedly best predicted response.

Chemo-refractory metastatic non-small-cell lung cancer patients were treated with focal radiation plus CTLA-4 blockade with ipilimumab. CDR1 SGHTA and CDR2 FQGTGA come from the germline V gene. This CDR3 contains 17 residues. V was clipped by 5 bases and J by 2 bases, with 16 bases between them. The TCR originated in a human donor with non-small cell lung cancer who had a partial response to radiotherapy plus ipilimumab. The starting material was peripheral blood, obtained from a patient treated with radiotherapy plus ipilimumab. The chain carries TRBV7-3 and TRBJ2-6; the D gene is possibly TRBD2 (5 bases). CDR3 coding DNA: TGTGCCAGCAGCCCCCCTCGGAGGATGGCTGGGGCCAACGTCCTGACTTTC. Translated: CASSPPRRMAGANVLTF.